This T cell receptor (beta chain) was recovered during a study of Graves' ophthalmopathy and Graves' hyperthyroidism. Amplification of the TCR beta CDR3 regions used RNA transcripts (as template). First-round RT-PCR used HTBI primers; second-round multiplex PCR followed. TCRdb independently ran MiXCR on the multiplex PCR reads; one entry per CDR3 protein. The data show about 390,000 distinct CDR3 sequences, about 17% seen once. Overall study findings and caveats: At just over 70% sensitivity and 72% to 75% specificity, the model predicted progression of the ophthalmopathy. Thyroid clonotypes that were expanded above 0.001 frequency mostly also appeared in blood.

This clonotype has ten or more counts. Its antigen is unknown. CDR1 is MNHEY, CDR2 SVGEGT, per germline. V lost 5 bases and J lost 7; bases outside the gene matches: 2. The CDR3 consists of 13 residues. Aged 18 to 65, hyperthyroidism patients had new diagnoses of under 2 months' duration. The diagnosis was founded upon clinical symptoms, serum thyroxine, TRAb, thyroid ultrasound and orbital computed tomography. J is TRBJ1-5 and V is TRBV6-2 or TRBV6-3, with TRBD1 matching over 10 bases. The receptor's source is an adult woman with stable Graves' hyperthyroidism. Source material: peripheral blood. The CDR3 sequence is CASSTDRGQPQHF. CDR3 in DNA: TGTGCCAGCAGTACGGACAGGGGGCAGCCCCAGCATTTT.